The rows below give T cell receptor beta chains drawn from one sample of a study of T-cell memory formation after mild COVID-19. MiXCR, run by TCRdb on the 5' RACE reads, gives a single entry per CDR3 protein. The data show 100,000 to 130,000 distinct CDR3 sequences, 15% to 20% seen once. Specimen: PBMCs or a T cell subset sorted from them (not recorded which). The receptor set was obtained from a young man who had mild COVID-19 (a few samples of this study predate the infection). Cell type and time point are not known. CDR3s include the opening cysteine and the closing phenylalanine or tryptophan. The D gene is left open where the match is weak. Size values are once, few and many counts, or a class for expanded clones, and some rows have none.

d_call j_call v_call clone_size cdr3_nt cdr3_aa
TRBD2 TRBJ2-7 TRBV4-3 few TGCGCCAGCAGCCTAGCTAGCGGGGGAACCTACGAGCAGTACTTC CASSLASGGTYEQYF
. TRBJ1-5 TRBV19 few TGTGCCAGTAGTATTTTACGTTTTTATAGCAATCAGCCCCAGCATTTT CASSILRFYSNQPQHF
. TRBJ2-2 TRBV12-3/TRBV12-4 few TGTGCCAGCAGTCGAAGGGACACCGGGGAGCTGTTTTTT CASSRRDTGELFF
. TRBJ2-3 TRBV2 few TGTGCCAATCCGAGGGGCGGTAGCACAGATACGCAGTATTTT CANPRGGSTDTQYF
TRBD2 TRBJ2-3 TRBV11-2 few TGTGCCAGTAAGGGACTAGCCTACACAGATACGCAGTATTTT CASKGLAYTDTQYF
. TRBJ1-2 TRBV30 . TGTGCCTGGAGTGTACTTACGGATGGCTACACCTTC CAWSVLTDGYTF
. TRBJ2-7 TRBV12-3/TRBV12-4 . TGTGCCAGCAGTTTAACGGGACAGCAGTACTTC CASSLTGQQYF
. TRBJ2-3 TRBV4-2 few TGTGCCAGCAGCCAAGATATTGAACCAGATACGCAGTATTTT CASSQDIEPDTQYF
. TRBJ1-5 TRBV3-1 . TGTGCCAGCAGCCAATTTACGAGTCAGCCCCAGCATTTT CASSQFTSQPQHF
. TRBJ1-5 TRBV12-3/TRBV12-4 . TGTGCCAGCAGTACAGGGTACGGGCAGCCCCAGCATTTT CASSTGYGQPQHF
. TRBJ1-1 TRBV5-6 few TGTGCCAGCACCCTTTATAGCGTTAGGACTGAAGCTTTCTTT CASTLYSVRTEAFF
. TRBJ1-2 TRBV4-3 few TGCGCCAGCAGCCAAGCAGGGGATCCCCCTGGCTACACCTTC CASSQAGDPPGYTF
. TRBJ2-3 TRBV29-1 . TGCAGCGTTGCGGGGGTTTCCACAGATACGCAGTATTTT CSVAGVSTDTQYF
TRBD2 TRBJ2-2 TRBV7-6 few TGTGCCAGCAGCTTAGCAGGGAGGGATACCGGGGAGCTGTTTTTT CASSLAGRDTGELFF
. TRBJ1-4 TRBV7-9 . TGTGCCAGCAGCTTGTCGCAGGGCAGTGAAAAACTGTTTTTT CASSLSQGSEKLFF
. TRBJ2-7 TRBV12-3/TRBV12-4 . TGTGCCAGCAGGATCGGACCCGTGCAGTCCTACGAGCAGTACTTC CASRIGPVQSYEQYF
TRBD2 TRBJ2-1 TRBV9 . TGTGCCAGCAGCGAGCGGGGTCCATACAATGAGCAGTTCTTC CASSERGPYNEQFF
TRBD1 TRBJ2-5 TRBV20-1 few TGCAGTGCCAGCGAGACAGGGGCACGCCAAGAGACCCAGTACTTC CSASETGARQETQYF
. TRBJ2-1 TRBV7-8 . TGTGCCAGCAGCTCCTTTAACAATGAGCAGTTCTTC CASSSFNNEQFF
TRBD1 TRBJ1-6 TRBV7-9 . TGTGCCAGCAGCCGCGGACAGGGGGTTCGCACCCTCCACTTT CASSRGQGVRTLHF
. TRBJ1-2 TRBV6-5 few TGTGCCAGCAGTTACCGGGGGGCGGTTGGCTACACCTTC CASSYRGAVGYTF
. TRBJ1-2 TRBV5-1 . TGCGCCAGCAGAGGCCCCGAGACTAACTATGGCTACACCTTC CASRGPETNYGYTF
. TRBJ2-1 TRBV4-2 many TGTGCCAGCAGCCAAGAGTGGACGGTCTACAATGAGCAGTTCTTC CASSQEWTVYNEQFF
TRBD2 TRBJ2-3 TRBV19 few TGTGCCAGTAGTCTACGACTAGCGGGGCTCACAGATACGCAGTATTTT CASSLRLAGLTDTQYF
. TRBJ2-1 TRBV5-1 few TGCGCCAGCAGCTCTCAAGGAACAAACAATGAGCAGTTCTTC CASSSQGTNNEQFF
TRBD1 TRBJ1-1 TRBV18 . TGTGCCAGCTCACCGGACAGGGTCGTCGAAGCTTTCTTT CASSPDRVVEAFF
. TRBJ2-3 TRBV29-1 . TGCAGCGTTGTAGGTCCCGGTACGCAGTATTTT CSVVGPGTQYF
. TRBJ2-3 TRBV4-1 . TGCGCCAGCAGCCACGCGACGGGGCCGGGCACAGATACGCAGTATTTT CASSHATGPGTDTQYF
TRBD2 TRBJ2-4 TRBV3-1 . TGTGCCAGCAGCCGAGATGGACTAGCGGGGAGGGGAAACATTCAGTACTTC CASSRDGLAGRGNIQYF
TRBD1 TRBJ2-4 TRBV20-1 few TGCAGTGCTCGAAAGACAGGGGTGGACATTCAGTACTTC CSARKTGVDIQYF
. TRBJ1-1 TRBV5-1 . TGCGCCAGCAGCTTAGGTCCGGGAGGAGGGAACACTGAAGCTTTCTTT CASSLGPGGGNTEAFF
. TRBJ2-1 TRBV28 many TGTGCCAGCAGTTTAAGGAATGAGCAGTTCTTC CASSLRNEQFF